These 30 T cell receptor beta chains came from one sample sequenced in a study of T cell clones after liver transplantation. Clones were sequenced by immunoSEQ multiplex PCR, and TCRdb holds only the in-frame ones, with some missing. Seen here are about 75,000 clones, 80% to 85% observed once, and the top ten hold more than 2%. Sequenced material: CD4+ T cells from blood, taken roughly 50 months after liver transplant. These TCRs come from a human patient who received a liver transplant. Some T cells may possibly be graft donor cells.

This chain links TRBV10-3 with TRBJ2-1, with TRBD2 matching over 9 bases. The CDR3 loop spans 16 amino acids. V was clipped by 0 bases and J by 9 bases; unmatched bases: 9. The germline V gene has CDR1 ENHRY and CDR2 SYGVKD. CDR3 in amino acids: CAISESVAGGPGEQFF. Here the CDR3 DNA reads TGTGCCATCAGTGAGTCAGTGGCGGGAGGGCCAGGTGAGCAGTTCTTC.

CDR3 sequence reads: CATSRDEYEQYF. CDR3 DNA sequence: TGTGCCACCAGCAGAGACGAGTACGAGCAGTACTTC. The chain carries TRBV15 and TRBJ2-7; D is uncertain. V lost 0 bases, J lost 4 bases, and 4 bases lay in between. Germline lookup yields CDR1 LNHNV and CDR2 YYDKDF (reference sequence). The CDR3 extends over 12 amino acids. The full variable domain, its missing parts supplied by reference TRBV15 and TRBJ2-7, is DAMVIQNPRYQVTQFGKPVTLSCSQTLNHNVMYWYQQKSSQAPKLLFHYYDKDFNNEADTPDNFQSRRPNTSFCFLDIRSPGLGDTAMYLCATSRDEYEQYFGPGTRLTVT.

This clone is deemed medium-sized (0.01 to 0.1%). The chain links TRBV19 to TRBJ1-2; 7 nucleotides match TRBD1. The CDR3 is 13 amino acids. After removal of 8 bases from V and 4 bases from J, the junction contained 7 bases not matched to a gene. Germline CDR1 LNHDA, CDR2 SQIVND (reference sequence). CDR3 sequence: CASEVTGTYGYTF. CDR3 bases: TGTGCCAGTGAAGTGACAGGGACCTATGGCTACACCTTC.

In the case of this clone: Different DNA sequences within this sample yield the same CDR3. The chain carries TRBV9 and TRBJ1-2; D is possibly TRBD1 (5 bases). The germline CDR1 and CDR2 sequences are SGDLS and YYNGEE. This CDR3 contains 14 residues. V was shortened by 0 bases and J by 8 bases, with 14 bases between the two germline ends. The CDR3: CASSVGQGVGGYTF. CDR3 in DNA: TGTGCCAGCAGCGTAGGTCAAGGGGTAGGCGGCTACACCTTC.

V usage is TRBV18 and J usage is TRBJ2-7; 8 bases are a match to TRBD2. The V gene's germline CDR1 is KGHSH and CDR2 LQKENI. V trimming: 3 bases; J trimming: 5 bases; junction bases outside the gene matches: 3. There are 13 residues in the CDR3. The CDR3 is CASSPGLADEQYF. The CDR3 DNA follows: TGTGCCAGCTCACCCGGACTAGCAGACGAGCAGTACTTC.

The chain joins TRBV28 to TRBJ2-7; a weak D match, TRBD1 (5 bases). The germline V and J ends were trimmed by 6 bases and 3 bases, with 18 bases remaining between them. CDR3 length: 15 amino acids. Germline CDR1 MDHEN, CDR2 SYDVKM. CDR3 coding DNA: TGTGCCAGCAGGCCCGACAGTTCGAGAGGCTACGAGCAGTACTTC. It yields the protein CASRPDSSRGYEQYF.

This chain joins TRBV4-3 and TRBJ1-4, with unresolved D. Germline V lookup: CDR1 LGHNA, CDR2 YSLEER. This CDR3 comprises 14 residues. The V gene lost 1 base and the J gene lost 5 bases, with 8 bases spanning the gap. The CDR3 nucleotides are TGCGCCAGCAGCCAAGTCGGCAGGAATGAAAAACTGTTTTTT. Protein: CASSQVGRNEKLFF.

The chain carries TRBV5-4 and TRBJ1-2; 7 nucleotides line up with TRBD1. V trimming: 0 bases; J trimming: 6 bases; junction bases outside the gene matches: 2. From germline, CDR1 is SGHNT and CDR2 YYREEE (reference sequence). This CDR3 comprises 13 residues. This CDR3 reads CASSLAGTDGYTF. CDR3 DNA: TGTGCCAGCAGCTTGGCCGGGACAGATGGCTACACCTTC.

The chain couples TRBV13 to TRBJ2-4; D ambiguous. CDR1 PRHDT and CDR2 FYEKMQ come from the germline V gene (reference sequence). This CDR3 contains 13 residues. Trimming stripped 2 bases from V and 7 bases from J, with 9 bases between. This CDR3 is CASSLRYGNIQYF. CDR3 in DNA: TGTGCCAGCAGCTTAAGATATGGGAACATTCAGTACTTC.

The rearrangement links TRBV11-3 to TRBJ2-1; D is possibly TRBD2 (6 bases). The CDR3 consists of 14 residues. CDR1 and CDR2 from the germline V gene are SGHNT and YENEEA. Trimming removed 4 bases from V and 6 bases from J, with 13 bases in between. This chain's CDR3 is CASSWDGRRNEQFF. The CDR3 coding sequence is TGTGCCAGCAGCTGGGATGGGAGGCGCAATGAGCAGTTCTTC. Drawing the rest from reference TRBV11-3 and TRBJ2-1, the complete variable domain is EAGVVQSPRYKIIEKKQPVAFWCNPISGHNTLYWYLQNLGQGPELLIRYENEEAVDDSQLPKDRFSAERLKGVDSTLKIQPAELGDSAVYLCASSWDGRRNEQFFGPGTRLTVL.

This clone appeared a single time. V gene TRBV5-6 combines with J gene TRBJ2-2; 12 nucleotides match TRBD2. This CDR3 has 18 amino acids. The V gene end was trimmed by 4 bases and the J gene end by 0 bases; junction bases not matched to a gene: 7. Germline V CDR1 and CDR2: SGHDT, YYEEEE. CDR3: CASSRRTSGITNTGELFF. The CDR3 nucleotides are TGTGCCAGCAGCCGCAGGACTAGCGGGATAACGAACACCGGGGAGCTGTTTTTT.

The genes are TRBV5-6 and TRBJ1-2; TRBD1 is a possible D gene (6 bases). CDR1 is SGHDT, CDR2 YYEEEE, per germline. The V gene lost 4 bases and the J gene lost 2 bases, with 9 bases spanning the gap. This CDR3 is 13 amino acids long. The CDR3 DNA is TGTGCCAGCAGCGACGACAGGAACTATGGCTACACCTTC. It is translated as CASSDDRNYGYTF. Looking up the rest from reference TRBV5-6 and TRBJ1-2 gives the full variable domain: DAGVTQSPTHLIKTRGQQVTLRCSPKSGHDTVSWYQQALGQGPQFIFQYYEEEERQRGNFPDRFSGHQFPNYSSELNVNALLLGDSALYLCASSDDRNYGYTFGSGTRLTVV.

The chain uses TRBV11-3 and TRBJ2-1; a weak D match, TRBD1 (5 bases). This CDR3 has 15 residues. Germline assignment: CDR1 SGHNT and CDR2 YENEEA. V lost 5 bases and J 3 bases, leaving 14 bases between the germline ends. The CDR3 DNA reads TGTGCCAGCAGCCCAGGGTGGATTCGCTACAATGAGCAGTTCTTC. Protein sequence: CASSPGWIRYNEQFF.

The CDR3: CASSISDEQYF. The CDR3 DNA is TGTGCCAGTAGTATCTCTGACGAGCAGTACTTC. The chain links TRBV19 to TRBJ2-7; D ambiguous. Germline CDR1 is LNHDA and CDR2 is SQIVND (reference sequence). The ends were cut back, 3 bases at V and 5 bases at J, with 5 bases in the middle. The CDR3 spans 11 residues.

This clone occurred a few times. V is TRBV4-1 and J is TRBJ2-2; 10 positions agree with TRBD2. The germline CDR1 and CDR2 sequences are MGHRA and YSYEKL. After removal of 1 base from V and 6 bases from J, the junction contained 8 bases not matched to a gene. CDR3 size: 17 residues. DNA for the CDR3: TGCGCCAGCAGCCAAGGGGCTAGCGGGAGAGGGGCCGGGGAGCTGTTTTTT. Translation gives CASSQGASGRGAGELFF.

V usage is TRBV6-5 and J usage is TRBJ1-4, with 8 nucleotides matching TRBD1. The V gene end was trimmed by 7 bases and the J gene end by 3 bases; junction bases not matched to a gene: 1. The CDR3 is 13 residues long. CDR1 is MNHEY, CDR2 SVGAGI, per germline. DNA of the CDR3: TGTGCCAGCATGGGACAGGCTAATGAAAAACTGTTTTTT. It is translated as CASMGQANEKLFF.

The chain carries TRBV6-1 and TRBJ1-2; possibly TRBD1 for D (6 bases). Per the germline V gene, CDR1 is MNHNS and CDR2 is SASEGT. V lost 8 bases, J lost 0 bases, and 7 bases lay in between. This CDR3 spans 12 amino acids. CDR3 amino acids: CASGGSNYGYTF. The CDR3 DNA sequence: TGTGCCAGCGGGGGCTCTAACTATGGCTACACCTTC.

The rearrangement uses TRBV5-5 and TRBJ1-3; D perhaps matches TRBD1 (6 bases). This CDR3 has 15 amino acids. V was shortened by 7 bases and J by 0 bases, with 14 bases between the two germline ends. Germline V lookup: CDR1 SGHKS, CDR2 YYEKEE (reference sequence). CDR3 nucleotide sequence: TGTGCCAGCGGGCAGGGGCCCTTCTCTGGAAACACCATATATTTT. Translated, it gives CASGQGPFSGNTIYF.

The V and J genes are TRBV2 and TRBJ1-6, with D unresolved. This CDR3 has 14 amino acids. V was pared by 4 bases and J by 6 bases, with 10 bases between. Looked up from germline, CDR1 is SNHLY and CDR2 is FYNNEI. As DNA, the CDR3 is TGTGCCAGCAGTGTTGAACAGATTAATTCACCCCTCCACTTT. This translates into CASSVEQINSPLHF.

The rearrangement links TRBV19 to TRBJ2-7, with TRBD1 identical over 10 bases. The junction had 12 bases not matched to a gene; V was cut back by 3 bases and J by 4 bases. The CDR3 extends over 17 amino acids. The V gene's germline CDR1 is LNHDA and CDR2 SQIVND (reference sequence). The CDR3 protein is CASSISSRWTGGYEQYF. CDR3 bases: TGTGCCAGTAGTATCTCCTCCCGATGGACAGGGGGGTACGAGCAGTACTTC.

The chain is built from TRBV5-4 and TRBJ2-1; D is unresolved. CDR3 size: 15 residues. Germline assignment: CDR1 SGHNT and CDR2 YYREEE (reference sequence). The V gene lost 6 bases and the J gene lost 8 bases, with 21 bases spanning the gap. CDR3 sequence: CASIPQPSWVDEQFF. In DNA form, the CDR3 reads TGTGCCAGCATCCCGCAGCCCTCATGGGTCGATGAGCAGTTCTTC.

The chain recombines TRBV19 with TRBJ1-2; D unclear. CDR3 length: 12 amino acids. The V and J ends lost 3 bases and 7 bases respectively, with 9 bases between them. The germline gives CDR1 LNHDA, CDR2 SQIVND (reference sequence). The CDR3 bases are TGTGCCAGTAGTATTAGTAAGGCTGGCTACACCTTC. Protein sequence: CASSISKAGYTF.

CDR3 in DNA: TGTGCTAGTGGTTTGTCCCGGGGGGGGAATCCGGGCCCCTTTTGGGAAAAACTGTTTTTT. Residues: CASGLSRGGNPGPFWEKLFF. The chain carries TRBV12-5 and TRBJ1-4, with a possible D match to TRBD1 (5 bases). From germline, CDR1 is LGHNT and CDR2 FRNRAP. CDR3 length: 20 residues. Trimming cost V 2 bases and J 8 bases, with 30 bases left between them.

The chain is built from TRBV28 and TRBJ2-1; D is ambiguous. The V and J ends lost 10 bases and 1 base respectively, with 17 bases between them. The CDR3 is 15 amino acids. Germline values: CDR1 MDHEN, CDR2 SYDVKM. CDR3 residues: CATALRWRSYNEQFF. In DNA, the CDR3 is TGTGCCACCGCGCTCCGGTGGCGGTCCTACAATGAGCAGTTCTTC.

The rearrangement joins TRBV28 to TRBJ1-1; 9 nucleotides line up with TRBD1. Germline values: CDR1 MDHEN, CDR2 SYDVKM. This CDR3 contains 14 residues. The trim removed 10 bases at V and 3 bases at J, leaving 9 bases unmatched. The CDR3 nucleotides read TGTGCCATCAAGACAGGGGGGTCGGACACTGAAGCTTTCTTT. Translating gives CAIKTGGSDTEAFF.

The V and J genes are TRBV6-5 and TRBJ2-3; no firm D call. V lost 4 bases and J 6 bases, leaving 5 bases between the germline ends. This CDR3 region has 11 residues. Germline-derived CDR1 and CDR2 are MNHEY and SVGAGI. The CDR3 protein is CASSWADTQYF. In DNA form, the CDR3 reads TGTGCCAGCAGTTGGGCGGATACGCAGTATTTT.

This clone was seen just once. V gene TRBV15 combines with J gene TRBJ2-1; TRBD2 matches at 14 bases. The germline V gene encodes CDR1 LNHNV and CDR2 YYDKDF (reference sequence). V trimming: 7 bases; J trimming: 10 bases; junction bases outside the gene matches: 9. The CDR3 totals 15 residues. The CDR3 sequence: CATMTGLAGAGEQFF. CDR3 bases: TGTGCCACCATGACGGGACTAGCGGGGGCAGGGGAGCAGTTCTTC.

In this sample, this clone turned up once. The rearrangement uses TRBV7-3 and TRBJ1-6, with D tentatively TRBD1 (5 bases). The CDR3 runs 14 residues. V lost 5 bases, J lost 7 bases, and 12 bases lay in between. CDR1 and CDR2 (germline): SGHTA, FQGTGA. The CDR3, as DNA: TGTGCCAGCAGCACACGACGGGGCAATTCACCCCTCCACTTT. Translating gives CASSTRRGNSPLHF.

The J gene is TRBJ1-3, the V gene TRBV6-5, with 8 positions matching TRBD1. CDR3 length: 15 amino acids. V was pared by 4 bases and J by 5 bases, with 7 bases of the junction left unmatched. CDR1 and CDR2 from the germline V gene are MNHEY and SVGAGI. DNA of the CDR3: TGTGCCAGCAGTTCCGCCGGACAGGGTCGAAACACCATATATTTT. Translated, it gives CASSSAGQGRNTIYF.

This clone was recorded a few times. This rearrangement joins TRBV5-1 to TRBJ2-2; a weak D match, TRBD1 (5 bases). Germline V CDR1 and CDR2: SGHRS, YFSETQ. This CDR3 has 15 amino acids. V lost 0 bases and J lost 6, with 12 bases in between. The CDR3 sequence is CASSLDRPSAGELFF. DNA of the CDR3: TGCGCCAGCAGCTTGGACAGGCCCTCGGCCGGGGAGCTGTTTTTT.